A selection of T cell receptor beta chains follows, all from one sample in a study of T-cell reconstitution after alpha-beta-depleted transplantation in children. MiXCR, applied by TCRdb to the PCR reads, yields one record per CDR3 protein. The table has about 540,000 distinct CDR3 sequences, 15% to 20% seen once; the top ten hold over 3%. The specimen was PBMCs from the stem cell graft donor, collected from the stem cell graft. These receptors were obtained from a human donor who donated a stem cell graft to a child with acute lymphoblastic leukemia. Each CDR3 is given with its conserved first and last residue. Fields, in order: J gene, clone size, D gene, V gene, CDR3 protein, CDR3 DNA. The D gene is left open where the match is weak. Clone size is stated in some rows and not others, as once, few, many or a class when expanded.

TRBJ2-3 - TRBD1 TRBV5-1 CASSFFGTGLFTDTQYF TGCGCCAGCAGCTTCTTTGGGACAGGGCTTTTCACAGATACGCAGTATTTT
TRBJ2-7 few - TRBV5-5 CASNVQRTIYEQYF TGTGCCAGCAACGTACAGCGGACCATCTACGAGCAGTACTTC
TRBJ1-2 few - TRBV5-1 CASSFEGRGYTF TGCGCCAGCAGCTTTGAGGGGCGCGGCTACACCTTC
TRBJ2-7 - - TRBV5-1 CASSLGGDSNYEQYF TGCGCCAGCAGCTTGGGAGGGGACTCCAACTACGAGCAGTACTTC
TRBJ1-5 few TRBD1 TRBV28 CASSSPGQGRNQPQHF TGTGCCAGCAGTTCGCCGGGACAGGGTCGCAATCAGCCCCAGCATTTT
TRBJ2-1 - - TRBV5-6 CASRSYIRSYNEQFF TGTGCCAGCCGCTCCTACATCCGCTCCTACAATGAGCAGTTCTTC
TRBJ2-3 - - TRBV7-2 CASSLRFQGPDTQYF TGTGCCAGCAGCTTAAGGTTTCAGGGACCAGATACGCAGTATTTT
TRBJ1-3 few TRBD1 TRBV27 CASRPNRGPGGNTIYF TGTGCCAGCAGACCTAACAGGGGACCAGGAGGAAACACCATATATTTT
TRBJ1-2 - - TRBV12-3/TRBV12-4 CASRLAGGRGNYGYTF TGTGCCAGCAGACTAGCCGGGGGGAGGGGTAACTATGGCTACACCTTC
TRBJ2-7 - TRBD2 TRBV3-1 CASSQGSSGRARHEQYF TGTGCCAGCAGCCAAGGATCTAGCGGGAGGGCTCGCCACGAGCAGTACTTC
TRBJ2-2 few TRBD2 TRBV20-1 CSASQGLAMAGELFF TGCAGTGCCTCCCAAGGACTAGCGATGGCCGGGGAGCTGTTTTTT
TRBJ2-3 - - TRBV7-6 CASRLFPSTDTQYF TGTGCCAGCAGGCTATTCCCGAGCACAGATACGCAGTATTTT
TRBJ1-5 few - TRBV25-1 CASSELGSNQPQHF TGTGCCAGCAGTGAACTGGGCAGCAATCAGCCCCAGCATTTT
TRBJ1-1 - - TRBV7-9 CASSLEGLRTNTEAFF TGTGCCAGCAGCTTAGAGGGGCTACGGACGAACACTGAAGCTTTCTTT
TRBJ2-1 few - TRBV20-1 CSARDLYNEQFF TGCAGTGCTAGAGATCTGTACAATGAGCAGTTCTTC
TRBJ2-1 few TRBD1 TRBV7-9 CASSLEVQGAYNEQFF TGTGCCAGCAGCTTAGAGGTCCAGGGGGCTTACAATGAGCAGTTCTTC
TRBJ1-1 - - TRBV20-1 CSASNGGARAFF TGCAGTGCTAGTAATGGGGGGGCGAGAGCTTTCTTT
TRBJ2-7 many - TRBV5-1 CASSLASDYEQYF TGCGCCAGCAGCTTGGCCTCTGACTACGAGCAGTACTTC
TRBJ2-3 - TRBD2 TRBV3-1 CASSLLPGLVTDTQYF TGTGCCAGCAGCCTTCTACCGGGACTAGTCACAGATACGCAGTATTTT
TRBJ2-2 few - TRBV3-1 CASTRGGTGELFF TGTGCCAGCACGAGGGGGGGAACCGGGGAGCTGTTTTTT
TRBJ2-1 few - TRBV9 CASSVVLNNEQFF TGTGCCAGCAGCGTAGTACTCAACAATGAGCAGTTCTTC
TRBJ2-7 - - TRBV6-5 CASSYRASYEQYF TGTGCCAGCAGTTACCGGGCTAGCTACGAGCAGTACTTC
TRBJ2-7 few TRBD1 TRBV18 CASSPVGQGNYEQYF TGTGCCAGCTCACCCGTGGGACAGGGAAACTACGAGCAGTACTTC
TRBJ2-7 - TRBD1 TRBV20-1 CSASIRDSSYEQYF TGCAGTGCCAGCATCCGGGACAGCTCCTACGAGCAGTACTTC
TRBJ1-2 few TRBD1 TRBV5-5 CASSLVGTARPVGYTF TGTGCCAGCAGCTTGGTAGGGACAGCGAGACCTGTAGGCTACACCTTC
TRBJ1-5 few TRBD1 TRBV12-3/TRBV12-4 CASGGQPNQPQHF TGTGCCAGCGGGGGACAGCCGAATCAGCCCCAGCATTTT
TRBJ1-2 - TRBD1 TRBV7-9 CASSSETTGAIYGYTF TGTGCCAGCAGCTCCGAAACGACAGGGGCAATCTATGGCTACACCTTC
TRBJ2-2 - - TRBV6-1 CASSPGRWRTGELFF TGTGCCAGCAGCCCCGGGAGATGGAGGACCGGGGAGCTGTTTTTT
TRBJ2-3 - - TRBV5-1 CASSWYNTDTQYF TGCGCCAGCAGCTGGTATAACACAGATACGCAGTATTTT
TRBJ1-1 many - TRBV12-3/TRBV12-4 CASSFRGSYTEAFF TGTGCCAGCAGTTTCAGAGGGTCTTACACTGAAGCTTTCTTT
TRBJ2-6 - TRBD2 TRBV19 CASSRREVSSGANVLTF TGTGCCAGTAGTAGGCGGGAGGTCAGCTCTGGGGCCAACGTCCTGACTTTC
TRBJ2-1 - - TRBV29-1 CSAGRYNEQFF TGCAGCGCAGGGCGGTACAATGAGCAGTTCTTC
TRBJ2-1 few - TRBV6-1 CASSDAVYNEQFF TGTGCCAGCAGTGACGCTGTTTACAATGAGCAGTTCTTC
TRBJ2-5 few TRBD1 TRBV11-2 CASSSGTGSEETQYF TGTGCCAGCAGCTCCGGGACAGGGAGCGAAGAGACCCAGTACTTC
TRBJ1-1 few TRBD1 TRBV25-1 CASSDHRGPAEAFF TGTGCCAGCAGTGACCACAGGGGGCCCGCTGAAGCTTTCTTT
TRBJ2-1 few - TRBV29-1 CSVADVGPSNNEQFF TGCAGCGTTGCGGACGTAGGGCCGAGCAACAATGAGCAGTTCTTC
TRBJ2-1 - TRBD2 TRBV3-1 CASSQVGPWTRDEQFF TGTGCCAGCAGCCAAGTAGGTCCTTGGACTAGAGATGAGCAGTTCTTC
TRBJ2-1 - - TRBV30 CAWRRDPWDPGTTLNEQFF TGTGCCTGGAGACGCGACCCCTGGGACCCGGGGACCACGCTCAATGAGCAGTTCTTC
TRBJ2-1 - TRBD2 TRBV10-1 CASRASGSYEQFF TGCGCCAGCAGAGCGAGCGGGAGTTATGAGCAGTTCTTC
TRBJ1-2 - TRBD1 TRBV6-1 CASRPRQGTAINYGYTF TGTGCCAGCAGACCCCGACAGGGTACCGCTATTAACTATGGCTACACCTTC
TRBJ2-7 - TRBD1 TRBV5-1 CASRDRGAGPSYEQYF TGCGCCAGCAGAGACAGGGGGGCTGGGCCTTCCTACGAGCAGTACTTC
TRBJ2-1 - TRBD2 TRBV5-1 CASSLTSGRAGEQFF TGTGCCAGCAGCTTGACTAGCGGGAGGGCCGGGGAGCAGTTCTTC
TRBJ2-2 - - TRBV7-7 CASSLLAPGVPTGELFF TGTGCCAGCAGCTTACTCGCGCCCGGAGTTCCCACCGGGGAGCTGTTTTTT
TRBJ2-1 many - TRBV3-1 CASRAYNEQFF TGTGCCAGCAGAGCCTACAATGAGCAGTTCTTC
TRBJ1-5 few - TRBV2 CASSEILDSNQPQHF TGTGCCAGCAGTGAAATCTTGGATAGCAATCAGCCCCAGCATTTT
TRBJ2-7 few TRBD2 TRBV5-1 CASSPGLAGGPTWGEQYF TGCGCCAGCAGCCCCGGACTAGCGGGAGGGCCGACTTGGGGCGAGCAGTACTTC
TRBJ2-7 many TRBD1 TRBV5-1 CASSWGQGYEQYF TGCGCCAGCAGCTGGGGACAGGGCTACGAGCAGTACTTC
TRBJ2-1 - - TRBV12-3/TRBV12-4 CASSFSIVEQFF TGTGCCAGCAGTTTTAGTATCGTTGAGCAGTTCTTC
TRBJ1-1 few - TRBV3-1 CASSQAREAFF TGTGCCAGCAGCCAAGCACGTGAAGCTTTCTTT
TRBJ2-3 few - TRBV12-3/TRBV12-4 CASSFMWRATPTDTQYF TGTGCCAGCAGTTTCATGTGGAGAGCAACTCCCACAGATACGCAGTATTTT
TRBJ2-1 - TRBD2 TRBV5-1 CASSSIPGLGRDEQFF TGCGCCAGCAGCTCAATACCGGGACTAGGACGGGATGAGCAGTTCTTC